A single sample is the source of the 13 T cell receptor beta chains below, sequenced in a study of T-cell memory formation after mild COVID-19. TCRdb recomputed calls from the 5' RACE reads with MiXCR, one row per CDR3 protein. In the table there are approximately 400,000 distinct CDR3 sequences, around 17% of which are singletons. The sequenced sample was PBMCs or a T cell subset sorted from them (not recorded which). All receptors come from a man aged 18 to 30 who had mild COVID-19 (a few samples of this study predate the infection). Cell type and time point are not known.

The chain couples TRBV4-1 to TRBJ2-3; 12 bases are shared with TRBD1. Germline loops: CDR1 MGHRA, CDR2 YSYEKL. V lost 6 bases, J lost 12 bases, and 10 bases stayed unmatched. The CDR3 has 14 residues. The CDR3 bases are TGCGCCAGCAGAGGGACAGGGGGCACAGATGCACAGTATTTT. This translates into CASRGTGGTDAQYF.

The rearrangement uses TRBV15 and TRBJ1-5, with D hard to call. The V gene lost 3 bases and the J gene lost 3 bases, with 9 bases spanning the gap. The CDR3 length is 14 residues. Germline lookup yields CDR1 LNHNV and CDR2 YYDKDF (reference sequence). CDR3 nucleotides: TGTGCCACCAGCAGGGACGGGTTCAATCAGCCCCAGCATTTT. Amino acid sequence: CATSRDGFNQPQHF. Based on the CDR3 plus reference TRBV15 and TRBJ1-5, the full variable domain is DAMVIQNPRYQVTQFGKPVTLSCSQTLNHNVMYWYQQKSSQAPKLLFHYYDKDFNNEADTPDNFQSRRPNTSFCFLDIRSPGLGDTAMYLCATSRDGFNQPQHFGDGTRLSIL.

In this sample, this clonotype turned up a few times. The chain's CDR3 is CASSPHRDKVNEQFF. CDR3 DNA sequence: TGCGCCAGCAGCCCGCACCGGGACAAAGTTAATGAGCAGTTCTTC. The genes are TRBV4-1 and TRBJ2-1; tentative D call: TRBD1 (6 bases). The CDR3 has 15 residues. CDR1 is MGHRA, CDR2 YSYEKL, per germline. V was cut by 4 bases and J by 7 bases, with 17 bases left in between.

This clonotype was detected many times. The chain combines TRBV5-4 with TRBJ1-1, with D possibly matching TRBD1 (6 bases). CDR1 and CDR2 (germline): SGHNT, YYREEE (reference sequence). This CDR3 contains 12 residues. V was clipped by 4 bases and J by 9 bases, with 13 bases between them. The CDR3 here is CASSPGQNKAFF. The CDR3 DNA reads TGTGCCAGCAGCCCTGGACAGAATAAAGCTTTCTTT.

The CDR3 here is CASSFRDIYEQYV. The CDR3 DNA is TGTGCCAGCAGCTTTCGGGATATCTACGAGCAGTACGTC. The V and J genes are TRBV7-4 and TRBJ2-7; the D gene is possibly TRBD2 (5 bases). Germline V gene data show CDR1 as SGHVT and CDR2 as SQSDAQ. Trimming removed 3 bases from V and 3 bases from J, with 9 bases in between. The length of the CDR3 is 13 residues.

V usage is TRBV12-3 or TRBV12-4 and J usage is TRBJ1-5; 10 nucleotides match TRBD1. Trimming removed 5 bases from V and 6 bases from J; junction bases left unmatched: 7. This CDR3 comprises 15 residues. CDR3 bases: TGTGCCAGCAGTAAGGGACAGGGGAATATTCAGCCCCAGCATTTT. Translating gives CASSKGQGNIQPQHF.

The V and J genes are TRBV6-5 and TRBJ1-2; D not certain. CDR1 is MNHEY and CDR2 is SVGAGI in the germline V gene. CDR3 size: 13 residues. Trimming cost V 7 bases and J 8 bases, with 17 bases left between them. In DNA form, the CDR3 reads TGTGCCAGCACCAAAGGATCGCGGGGAGGCTACACCTTC. This translates into CASTKGSRGGYTF.

This chain links TRBV7-2 with TRBJ1-1; TRBD1 matches at 10 bases. V lost 3 bases, J lost 0 bases, and 10 bases stayed unmatched. In germline, CDR1 is SGHTA, CDR2 FQGNSA. The CDR3 spans 18 residues. The CDR3 here is CASSFLTGGAGMNTEAFF. In nucleotides, the CDR3 is TGTGCCAGCAGCTTCTTGACAGGGGGCGCTGGGATGAACACTGAAGCTTTCTTT. The full variable domain, its missing parts supplied by reference TRBV7-2 and TRBJ1-1, is GAGVSQSPSNKVTEKGKDVELRCDPISGHTALYWYRQSLGQGLEFLIYFQGNSAPDKSGLPSDRFSAERTGGSVSTLTIQRTQQEDSAVYLCASSFLTGGAGMNTEAFFGQGTRLTVV.

The J gene is TRBJ2-3, the V gene TRBV5-1, with D unclear. Per the germline V gene, CDR1 is SGHRS and CDR2 is YFSETQ. Trimming stripped 4 bases from V and 4 bases from J, with 7 bases between. This CDR3 region has 12 residues. The CDR3 loop reads CASSQISDTQYF. The CDR3 DNA follows: TGCGCCAGCAGCCAAATTTCAGATACGCAGTATTTT.

The rearrangement links TRBV9 to TRBJ2-3; D assignment may be TRBD1 or TRBD2 (5 bases each). The length of the CDR3 is 15 residues. Trimming shortened V by 3 bases and J by 4 bases, and 15 bases separated the two germline ends. CDR1 and CDR2 from the germline V gene are SGDLS and YYNGEE. The CDR3 loop reads CASSANLGTSDTQYF. The CDR3 DNA follows: TGTGCCAGCAGCGCTAATCTCGGGACGTCAGATACGCAGTATTTT.

V is TRBV6-5 and J is TRBJ1-2; unclear D gene. The V end lost 4 bases, the J end lost 6 bases, and 12 bases lay between the germline ends. The germline V gene has CDR1 MNHEY and CDR2 SVGAGI. The CDR3 is 13 amino acids. CDR3 DNA sequence: TGTGCCAGCAGTTCCCGCCGATACGATGGCTACACCTTC. This gives the protein CASSSRRYDGYTF.

This clonotype was seen only a few times. The chain combines TRBV6-6 with TRBJ1-4; possibly TRBD1 for D (5 bases). The CDR3 sequence is 14 residues long. The germline CDR1 and CDR2 sequences are MNHNY and SVGAGI (reference sequence). V shed 7 bases and J shed 8 bases, with 17 bases lying between them. CDR3 protein: CASTPPGLFEKLFF. The CDR3 bases are TGTGCCAGCACCCCCCCAGGGTTATTCGAAAAACTGTTTTTT.

This clonotype was counted only a few times. V is TRBV9 and J is TRBJ2-3, with 11 bases lining up with TRBD2. J gave up 2 bases and V 2 bases, and 4 bases lay outside the gene matches. The germline CDR1 and CDR2 sequences are SGDLS and YYNGEE. This CDR3 has 16 residues. The CDR3 protein is CASSVGLAVLTDTQYF. The CDR3 region has the DNA TGTGCCAGCAGCGTGGGACTAGCGGTGCTCACAGATACGCAGTATTTT. The entire variable domain, with the rest obtained from reference TRBV9 and TRBJ2-3, is as follows: DSGVTQTPKHLITATGQRVTLRCSPRSGDLSVYWYQQSLDQGLQFLIQYYNGEERAKGNILERFSAQQFPDLHSELNLSSLELGDSALYFCASSVGLAVLTDTQYFGPGTRLTVL.